This TCR beta chain was documented in a study of CD8 T cells in Susac syndrome. Whole-study results and caveats: In Susac syndrome, CD4+ T cell repertoires lacked any clonal expansion.

RNA in amounts of roughly 0.5 to 1 ug was reverse transcribed with random hexamers. The TCR beta CDR3 was amplified by immunoSEQ multiplex PCR across 54 Vbeta, 13 Jbeta. TCRdb re-analysed the immunoSEQ multiplex PCR reads in MiXCR, keeping a single row per CDR3 protein. Among about 180,000 distinct CDR3 sequences listed, over 90% were seen once. The V and J ends lost 3 bases and 0 bases respectively, with 8 bases between them. The V gene's germline CDR1 is SGDLS and CDR2 YYNGEE. This CDR3 is 14 amino acids long. A remark on this clonotype: As yet, its antigen is unknown.

Sequenced sample: CD4+ T cells from PBMCs. The clonotype was recovered from a human donor with Susac syndrome. The chain links TRBV9 to TRBJ2-3; no clear D gene. CDR3 amino acids: CASSETPSTDTQYF. The CDR3 DNA reads TGTGCCAGCAGCGAAACACCAAGCACAGATACGCAGTATTTT.